This T cell receptor (beta chain) was identified in a study of T cell responses to AZD1222 COVID-19 vaccine. General observations from the study: Rises in breadth and depth of Spike-specific TCRs came after two AZD1222 doses. Seropositive status at baseline applied to only six AZD1222 recipients. White British ancestry dominated among donors, who included more females, and clonal diversity was possibly underestimated. The CD4 TCRs associated with vaccination extended across spike and predominated at 160-218 and 743-854.

The V gene's germline CDR1 is LGHDT and CDR2 YNNKEL (reference sequence). Losses at the gene ends were 2 bases for V and 4 bases for J; bases not matched to a gene: 10. This CDR3 region has 17 residues. In regard to this clone: Its antigen is not known.

Assay used: immunoSEQ multiplex PCR; TCRdb lists only in-frame clones, some missing. The sample contains roughly 140,000 clones, roughly 91% of which appear only once. This clonotype was sampled from an adult who received the AZD1222 COVID-19 vaccine. Sample: peripheral blood, taken 28 days after the second AZD1222 dose. The chain employs TRBV3-1 (or the pseudogene TRBV3-2) and TRBJ2-3, with TRBD2 identical over 9 bases. CDR3 protein: CASSQLDLAGLADTQYF. In nucleotides, the CDR3 is TGTGCCAGCAGCCAACTTGATCTAGCGGGGCTGGCAGATACGCAGTATTTT.